This T cell receptor beta chain stems from a study of cytomegalovirus exposure and HLA in healthy donors. About the study: An early data release held some 89 million unique TCRs from HLA-typed donors.

All the people who gave samples were healthy bone marrow donors. This PCR relied on a set of 60 Vbeta primers and 13 Jbeta primers. The table came from immunoSEQ multiplex PCR; TCRdb's copy has only in-frame clones and leaves some out. The data hold roughly 100,000 clones, with more than 75% observed a single time. CDR1 is LNHDA, CDR2 SQIVND, per germline (reference sequence). V was clipped by 9 bases and J by 4 bases; unmatched bases: 12. The CDR3 contains 15 residues. With respect to this clone: No antigen is known for it.

Notes on the study in general: TCR beta V- and J-gene trimming, according to a later analysis, was linked to a missense DCLRE1C variant. Common viral pathogens seemed, in a later analysis, to connect with several of the most significant clusters.

This receptor was identified in an older woman in good health and CMV-seronegative. The rearrangement uses TRBV19 and TRBJ2-5, with 9 bases fitting TRBD1. Source material: PBMCs. CDR3 protein: CASSRQLGQGETQYF. As DNA, the CDR3 is TGTGCCAGCAGTCGGCAGCTGGGACAGGGAGAGACCCAGTACTTC.